These T cell receptor beta chains were read from a single sample in a study of T-cell memory formation after mild COVID-19. TCRdb re-analysed the 5' RACE reads in MiXCR, keeping a single row per CDR3 protein. The repertoire holds about 560,000 distinct CDR3 sequences, with roughly 18% as singletons. Sequences were obtained from PBMCs or a T cell subset sorted from them (not recorded which). These receptors all stem from an adult woman who had mild COVID-19 (a few samples of this study predate the infection). Cell type and time point are not known. Both conserved end residues are part of each CDR3. The D gene is left open where the match is weak. For some rows the clone size is stated as once, few or many, or as a class when expanded; others skip it.

>.|TRBV30|TRBJ2-7|.
CAWSGGTPNEQYF
TGTGCCTGGAGTGGAGGGACACCCAACGAGCAGTACTTC
>.|TRBV6-2/TRBV6-3|TRBJ1-5|.
CASSYSSRARNQPQHF
TGTGCCAGCAGTTACTCGAGTAGGGCCCGGAATCAGCCCCAGCATTTT
>.|TRBV29-1|TRBJ1-1|.
CSVHRMGFYRTEAFF
TGCAGCGTACACAGGATGGGGTTTTATCGCACTGAAGCTTTCTTT
>many|TRBV11-2|TRBJ2-5|.
CASRDNKWKETQYF
TGTGCCAGCAGAGATAACAAGTGGAAAGAGACCCAGTACTTC
>many|TRBV20-1|TRBJ2-2|.
CSARRRGNTGELFF
TGCAGTGCTAGACGGCGGGGGAACACCGGGGAGCTGTTTTTT
>many|TRBV29-1|TRBJ2-5|.
CSVEEWRQETQYF
TGCAGCGTTGAAGAATGGCGGCAAGAGACCCAGTACTTC
>many|TRBV5-1|TRBJ2-1|TRBD1
CASSEDRGLGQFF
TGCGCCAGCAGCGAGGACAGGGGGCTGGGGCAGTTCTTC
>.|TRBV7-9|TRBJ2-7|.
CASSQPGLGEQYF
TGTGCCAGCAGTCAACCAGGGTTAGGGGAGCAGTACTTC
>.|TRBV21-1|TRBJ2-5|.
CASSWKGDPKSVFETQYF
TGTGCCAGCAGCTGGAAGGGGGACCCCAAGTCCGTGTTTGAGACCCAGTACTTC
>few|TRBV5-4|TRBJ2-1|.
CASTPRPGLNVQFF
TGTGCCAGCACGCCGAGGCCGGGACTCAATGTTCAGTTCTTC
>.|TRBV19|TRBJ2-1|TRBD1
CASSQGQGALASYNEQFF
TGTGCCAGTAGTCAGGGACAGGGGGCGCTGGCCTCCTACAATGAGCAGTTCTTC
>few|TRBV20-1|TRBJ1-1|TRBD1
CSRPSRTGKAEAFF
TGCAGCCGTCCAAGTCGGACAGGGAAGGCTGAAGCTTTCTTT
>.|TRBV10-3|TRBJ2-1|TRBD2
CAISGALAGGPNEQFF
TGTGCCATCAGTGGGGCACTAGCGGGGGGGCCAAATGAGCAGTTCTTC
>few|TRBV9|TRBJ2-7|.
CASSVGRGAYHEQYF
TGTGCCAGCAGCGTAGGGCGGGGCGCCTACCACGAGCAGTACTTC
>few|TRBV14|TRBJ2-7|.
CASSQGGLARTGEQYF
TGTGCCAGCAGCCAAGGAGGGCTAGCCCGAACGGGGGAGCAGTACTTC
>.|TRBV12-3/TRBV12-4|TRBJ1-5|.
CASRGGGLSNQPQHF
TGTGCCAGCAGAGGGGGGGGCCTTAGCAATCAGCCCCAGCATTTT
>few|TRBV27|TRBJ2-7|.
CASSLKGAYEQYF
TGTGCCAGCAGTTTAAAGGGGGCCTACGAGCAGTACTTC
>.|TRBV4-1|TRBJ2-7|TRBD1
CASSQENRGSSEQYF
TGCGCCAGCAGCCAAGAGAACAGGGGGTCCTCCGAGCAGTACTTC
>few|TRBV19|TRBJ1-2|TRBD1
CASSIGQGPNYGYTF
TGTGCCAGTAGTATCGGACAGGGACCTAACTATGGCTACACCTTC
>few|TRBV7-2|TRBJ2-3|TRBD2
CASSSVWRESTDTQYF
TGTGCCAGCAGCTCCGTGTGGCGGGAGAGCACAGATACGCAGTATTTT
>many|TRBV7-3|TRBJ2-5|TRBD2
CASSTSGTSGGQKTQYF
TGTGCCAGCAGCACCTCCGGGACTAGCGGAGGGCAAAAGACCCAGTACTTC
>few|TRBV20-1|TRBJ2-1|TRBD1
CSARAPGQLYNEQFF
TGCAGTGCTAGGGCTCCGGGACAGCTGTACAATGAGCAGTTCTTC
>.|TRBV20-1|TRBJ1-1|.
CSASHRLGTEAFF
TGCAGTGCTTCCCACAGGTTGGGAACTGAAGCTTTCTTT
>.|TRBV27|TRBJ1-6|.
CASSSQLSSYNSPLHF
TGTGCCAGCAGTTCCCAACTTAGCTCCTATAATTCACCCCTCCACTTT
>many|TRBV20-1|TRBJ2-5|TRBD1
CSARGDDRGPTQETQYF
TGCAGTGCTAGAGGCGACGACAGGGGGCCGACTCAAGAGACCCAGTACTTC
>few|TRBV6-2/TRBV6-3|TRBJ2-7|TRBD1
CASSYPDRGREFYEQYF
TGTGCCAGCAGTTACCCGGACAGGGGGCGAGAATTCTACGAGCAGTACTTC
>.|TRBV12-2|TRBJ2-7|.
CASRQPEGQGPYEQYF
TGTGCAAGTCGGCAGCCTGAAGGACAGGGTCCTTACGAGCAGTACTTC
>few|TRBV7-6|TRBJ2-1|TRBD1
CASSPGTGVMRNEQFF
TGTGCCAGCAGCCCAGGGACAGGGGTTATGAGGAATGAGCAGTTCTTC
>.|TRBV4-2|TRBJ2-7|.
CASSQVDEQYF
TGTGCCAGCAGCCAAGTAGATGAGCAGTACTTC
>.|TRBV5-4|TRBJ2-1|.
CASSPDSGTYNEQFF
TGTGCCAGCAGCCCCGATAGCGGTACCTACAATGAGCAGTTCTTC
>.|TRBV12-3/TRBV12-4|TRBJ1-1|TRBD1
CASRSGGYTNTEAFF
TGTGCCAGCAGGTCAGGGGGCTATACGAACACTGAAGCTTTCTTT
>.|TRBV18|TRBJ2-7|TRBD2
CDSSLGTSGRSYEQYF
TGTGACAGCTCACTAGGGACTAGCGGGAGAAGTTACGAGCAGTACTTC
>many|TRBV24-1|TRBJ2-1|.
CATSDFAGQGRRDEQFF
TGTGCCACCAGTGATTTTGCGGGACAAGGGAGAAGGGATGAGCAGTTCTTC
>few|TRBV12-3/TRBV12-4|TRBJ2-7|TRBD2
CASTSGGLYEQYF
TGTGCCAGCACGAGCGGGGGGCTCTACGAGCAGTACTTC
>.|TRBV12-3/TRBV12-4|TRBJ1-2|.
CASSPRDTYGSNYGYTF
TGTGCCAGCAGTCCCCGGGACACCTATGGGTCAAACTATGGCTACACCTTC
>.|TRBV4-2|TRBJ2-1|TRBD2
CASSPEGTSGRYEQFF
TGTGCCAGCAGCCCTGAGGGGACTAGCGGGAGATATGAGCAGTTCTTC
>few|TRBV5-1|TRBJ2-7|TRBD1
CASSTTGTGSGEQYF
TGCGCCAGCAGCACTACCGGGACAGGGAGCGGGGAGCAGTACTTC
>.|TRBV24-1|TRBJ2-5|.
CATSDRVGDSSRETQYF
TGTGCCACCAGTGATCGGGTCGGGGACTCTTCTCGAGAGACCCAGTACTTC
>.|TRBV7-3|TRBJ2-2|.
CASSLISGGGNGELFF
TGTGCCAGCAGCTTAATAAGTGGAGGGGGCAACGGGGAGCTGTTTTTT
>.|TRBV7-2|TRBJ2-4|TRBD2
CASSLVGLADSKNIQYF
TGTGCCAGCAGCTTAGTGGGACTAGCGGACAGCAAAAACATTCAGTACTTC
>many|TRBV11-1|TRBJ1-1|.
CASSFLGGTEAFF
TGTGCCAGCAGCTTTTTAGGCGGCACTGAAGCTTTCTTT
>.|TRBV4-1|TRBJ2-1|.
CASSQESSSYNEQFF
TGCGCCAGCAGCCAAGAAAGCAGCTCCTACAATGAGCAGTTCTTC
>.|TRBV7-8|TRBJ1-4|.
CASSLRRIATNEKLFF
TGTGCCAGCAGCCTTCGACGGATTGCAACTAATGAAAAACTGTTTTTT
>.|TRBV7-2|TRBJ2-1|TRBD2
CASSHGLAGASEQFF
TGTGCCAGCAGCCACGGACTAGCGGGAGCGTCTGAGCAGTTCTTC
>few|TRBV5-1|TRBJ2-5|.
CASSLSGLGSETQYF
TGCGCCAGCAGCTTGTCCGGGCTGGGATCGGAGACCCAGTACTTC
>.|TRBV14|TRBJ1-4|.
CASSRERVGGEKLFF
TGTGCCAGCAGCAGGGAACGAGTCGGGGGTGAAAAACTGTTTTTT
>.|TRBV18|TRBJ2-3|.
CASSPPTVGTDTQYF
TGTGCCAGCTCACCACCGACGGTAGGCACAGATACGCAGTATTTT
>few|TRBV20-1|TRBJ2-1|.
CSANWRSSGNEQFF
TGCAGTGCTAATTGGCGGTCAAGCGGGAATGAGCAGTTCTTC
>few|TRBV18|TRBJ2-1|.
CASSPPVVLEQFF
TGTGCCAGCTCACCACCTGTGGTACTCGAGCAGTTCTTC
>many|TRBV9|TRBJ2-1|.
CASSTGTLAYNEQFF
TGTGCCAGCAGCACGGGAACTCTCGCCTACAATGAGCAGTTCTTC
>few|TRBV7-2|TRBJ1-3|TRBD1
CASSLEWTGPGSGNTIYF
TGTGCCAGCAGCTTAGAGTGGACAGGGCCGGGGTCTGGAAACACCATATATTTT
>.|TRBV19|TRBJ2-7|TRBD1
CASGRDRRDEQYF
TGTGCCAGTGGCCGGGACAGGAGGGACGAGCAGTACTTC
>many|TRBV29-1|TRBJ2-1|.
CSVDGFIRYEQFF
TGCAGCGTTGATGGATTTATACGGTATGAGCAGTTCTTC
>few|TRBV9|TRBJ2-7|TRBD2
CASSVQGLAGVEQYF
TGTGCCAGCAGCGTACAAGGGCTAGCGGGAGTTGAGCAGTACTTC
>.|TRBV5-1|TRBJ1-2|TRBD1
CASSLTGTGPLYGYTF
TGCGCCAGCAGCCTCACCGGGACAGGGCCCCTCTATGGCTACACCTTC